This T cell receptor (beta chain) derives from a study of graft-versus-host responses after intestinal transplantation. Across the whole study: In this cohort, recipients had multivisceral, liver-intestinal, or isolated intestinal transplants.

The J segment lost 0 bases and the V segment lost 0 bases, leaving 11 bases of the junction unmatched. The CDR3 covers 18 residues. Germline V gene data show CDR1 as LGHNA and CDR2 as YSLEER. Profiled with immunoSEQ multiplex PCR; TCRdb holds only in-frame clones, not every one. This table has 45,000 or so clones, 75% to 95% appearing once. Study results and limitations: The study found high graft-versus-host to host-versus-graft clonal ratios in allografts of patients with graft-donor T cell macrochimerism. Recipient marrow showed GvH clones, some seen first in ileum or blood. Peak circulating GvH clone levels were associated with early post-transplant HvG declines.

Details on this clone: Its antigen is not known.

The rearrangement links TRBV4-3 to TRBJ2-7; 7 positions match TRBD1. This material consisted of PBMCs, taken 524 days after transplant. The TCR comes from a human patient who received an intestinal transplant, so some T cells may come from the graft donor. CDR3 nucleotides: TGCGCCAGCAGCCAAGAACCCGGACAGGACGACCGCTCCTACGAGCAGTACTTC. This codes for CASSQEPGQDDRSYEQYF.